The present TCR beta chain was sequenced within a study of cytomegalovirus exposure and HLA in healthy donors. Findings and caveats of the study: Later analysis suggested most CMV-associated TCR beta chains were HLA-restricted. There were several of the most significant clusters that appeared linked to common viral pathogens in a later analysis. The study had only CMV serostatus as immune exposure information.

It was with 60 Vbeta and 13 Jbeta primers that the PCR ran. This table comes from immunoSEQ multiplex PCR, and its TCRdb copy is limited to in-frame clones, with some not included. The table records 90,000 to 150,000 clones, about 73% of them present only once. The germline V gene encodes CDR1 SGHTA and CDR2 FQGTGA. V gave up 5 bases and J gave up 4 bases, with 11 bases separating them. The CDR3 spans 13 residues. About this clone itself: What it binds is not known.

This clonotype was obtained from a woman under 40 in good health and CMV-seropositive. Sequencing input: PBMCs. This rearrangement joins TRBV7-3 to TRBJ1-1; a possible D gene is TRBD1 (5 bases). This chain's CDR3 is CASSQVGGTEAFF. Written as DNA, the CDR3 is TGTGCCAGCAGCCAAGTGGGGGGCACTGAAGCTTTCTTT.